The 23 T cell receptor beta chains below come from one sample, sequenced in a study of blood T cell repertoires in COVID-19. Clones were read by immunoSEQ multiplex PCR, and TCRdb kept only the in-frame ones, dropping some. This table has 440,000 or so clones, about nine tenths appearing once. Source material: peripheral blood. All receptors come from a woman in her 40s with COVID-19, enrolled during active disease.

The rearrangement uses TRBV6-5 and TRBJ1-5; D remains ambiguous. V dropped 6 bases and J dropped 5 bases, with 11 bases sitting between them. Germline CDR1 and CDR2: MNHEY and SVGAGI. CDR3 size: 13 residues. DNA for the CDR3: TGTGCCAGCAGCACAGTGGTCCATCAGCCCCAGCATTTT. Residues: CASSTVVHQPQHF.

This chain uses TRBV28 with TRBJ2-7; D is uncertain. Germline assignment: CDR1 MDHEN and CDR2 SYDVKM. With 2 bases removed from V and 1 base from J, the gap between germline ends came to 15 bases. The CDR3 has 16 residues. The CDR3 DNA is TGTGCCAGCAGTTTACGCTACCGCTTCCAATCCTACGAGCAGTACTTC. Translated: CASSLRYRFQSYEQYF.

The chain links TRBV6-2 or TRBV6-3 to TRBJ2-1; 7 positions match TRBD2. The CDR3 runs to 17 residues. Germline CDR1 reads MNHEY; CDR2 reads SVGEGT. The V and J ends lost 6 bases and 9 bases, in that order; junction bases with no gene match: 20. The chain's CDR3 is CASSRLQGKTLAGEQFF. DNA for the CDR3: TGTGCCAGCAGCCGACTTCAGGGAAAGACCTTAGCGGGTGAGCAGTTCTTC.

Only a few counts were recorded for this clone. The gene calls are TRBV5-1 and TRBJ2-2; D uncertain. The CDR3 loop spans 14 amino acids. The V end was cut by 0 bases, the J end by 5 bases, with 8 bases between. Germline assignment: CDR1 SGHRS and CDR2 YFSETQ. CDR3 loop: CASSLVQITGELFF. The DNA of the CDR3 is TGCGCCAGCAGCTTGGTACAGATTACCGGGGAGCTGTTTTTT.

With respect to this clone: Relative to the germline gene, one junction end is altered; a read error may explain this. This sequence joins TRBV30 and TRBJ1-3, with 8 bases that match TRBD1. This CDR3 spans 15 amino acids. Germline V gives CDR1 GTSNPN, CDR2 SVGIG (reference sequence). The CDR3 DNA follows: TGTACCTGGAGTCGGACAGGGAACTCTGGAAACACCATATATTTT. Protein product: CTWSRTGNSGNTIYF.

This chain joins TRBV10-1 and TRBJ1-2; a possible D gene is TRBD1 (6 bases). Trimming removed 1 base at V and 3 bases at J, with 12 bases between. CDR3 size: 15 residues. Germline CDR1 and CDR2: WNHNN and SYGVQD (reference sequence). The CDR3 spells CASSEFQTGDYGYTF. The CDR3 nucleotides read TGCGCCAGCAGTGAGTTTCAGACAGGAGACTATGGCTACACCTTC.

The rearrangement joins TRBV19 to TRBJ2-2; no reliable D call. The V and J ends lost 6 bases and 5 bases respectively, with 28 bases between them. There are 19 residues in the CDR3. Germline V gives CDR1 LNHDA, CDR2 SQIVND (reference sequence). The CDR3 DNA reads TGTGCCAGTAGATCAGCTGGTTGGCTTGCCATGCCCGGGACCGGGGAGCTGTTTTTT. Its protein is CASRSAGWLAMPGTGELFF.

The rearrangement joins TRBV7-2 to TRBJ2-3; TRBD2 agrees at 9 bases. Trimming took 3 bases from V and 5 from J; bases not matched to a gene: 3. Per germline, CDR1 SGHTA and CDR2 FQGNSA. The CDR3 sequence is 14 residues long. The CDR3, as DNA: TGTGCCAGCAGCTTTGGCGGGGGGGAAGATACGCAGTATTTT. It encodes CASSFGGGEDTQYF.

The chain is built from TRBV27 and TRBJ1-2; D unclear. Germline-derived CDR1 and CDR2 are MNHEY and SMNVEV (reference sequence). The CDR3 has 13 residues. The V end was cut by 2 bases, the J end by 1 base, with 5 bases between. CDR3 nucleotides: TGTGCCAGCAGTTTAGAGGGTAACTATGGCTACACCTTC. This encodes CASSLEGNYGYTF.

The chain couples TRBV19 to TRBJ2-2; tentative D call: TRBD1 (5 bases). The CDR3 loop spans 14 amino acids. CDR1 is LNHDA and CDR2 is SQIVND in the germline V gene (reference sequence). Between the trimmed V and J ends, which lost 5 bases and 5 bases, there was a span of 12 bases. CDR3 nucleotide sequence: TGTGCCAGTAGTCTGAAGGGGCAAACCGGGGAGCTGTTTTTT. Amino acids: CASSLKGQTGELFF.

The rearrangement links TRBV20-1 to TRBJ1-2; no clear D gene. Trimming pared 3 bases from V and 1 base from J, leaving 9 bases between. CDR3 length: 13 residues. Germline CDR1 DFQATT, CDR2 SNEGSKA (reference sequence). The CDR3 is CSASSGFNYGYTF. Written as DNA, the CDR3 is TGCAGTGCTAGTTCGGGGTTTAACTATGGCTACACCTTC.

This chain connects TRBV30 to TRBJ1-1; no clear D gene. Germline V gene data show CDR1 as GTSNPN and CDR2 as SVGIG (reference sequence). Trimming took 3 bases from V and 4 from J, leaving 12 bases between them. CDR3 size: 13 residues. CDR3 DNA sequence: TGTGCCTGGAGCGATGTCCTCGGCACTGAAGCTTTCTTT. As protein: CAWSDVLGTEAFF.

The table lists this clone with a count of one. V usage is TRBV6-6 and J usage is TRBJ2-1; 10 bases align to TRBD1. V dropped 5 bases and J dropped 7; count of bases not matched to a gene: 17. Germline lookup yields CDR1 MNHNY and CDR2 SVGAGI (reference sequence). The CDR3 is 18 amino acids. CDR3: CASSPDRGQNWAYNEQFF. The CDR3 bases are TGTGCCAGCAGTCCTGACAGGGGGCAAAATTGGGCGTATAATGAGCAGTTCTTC.

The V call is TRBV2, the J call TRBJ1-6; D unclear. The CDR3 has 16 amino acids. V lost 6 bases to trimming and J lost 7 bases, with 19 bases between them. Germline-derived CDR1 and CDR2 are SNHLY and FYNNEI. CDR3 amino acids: CASRKQQLAPNSPLHF. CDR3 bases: TGTGCCAGCAGGAAACAGCAACTCGCTCCGAATTCACCCCTCCACTTT.

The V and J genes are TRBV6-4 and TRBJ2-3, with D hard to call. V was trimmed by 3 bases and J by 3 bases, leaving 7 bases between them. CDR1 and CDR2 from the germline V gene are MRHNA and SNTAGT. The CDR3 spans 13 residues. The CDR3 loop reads CASSESETDTQYF. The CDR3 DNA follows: TGTGCCAGCAGTGAGTCCGAGACAGATACGCAGTATTTT.

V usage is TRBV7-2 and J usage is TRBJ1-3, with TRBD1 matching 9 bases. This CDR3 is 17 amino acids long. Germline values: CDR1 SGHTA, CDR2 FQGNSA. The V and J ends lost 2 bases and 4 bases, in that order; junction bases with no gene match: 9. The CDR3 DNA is TGTGCCAGCAGCTTAAGGGGACAGGGATTTACGGGAAACACCATATATTTT. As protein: CASSLRGQGFTGNTIYF.

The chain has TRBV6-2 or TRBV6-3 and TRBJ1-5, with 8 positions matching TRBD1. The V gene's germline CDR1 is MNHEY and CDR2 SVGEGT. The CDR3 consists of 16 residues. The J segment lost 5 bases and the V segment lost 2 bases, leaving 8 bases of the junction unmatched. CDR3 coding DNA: TGTGCCAGCAGTTACCGCACTCAGGGGGCTCATCAGCCCCAGCATTTT. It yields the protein CASSYRTQGAHQPQHF.

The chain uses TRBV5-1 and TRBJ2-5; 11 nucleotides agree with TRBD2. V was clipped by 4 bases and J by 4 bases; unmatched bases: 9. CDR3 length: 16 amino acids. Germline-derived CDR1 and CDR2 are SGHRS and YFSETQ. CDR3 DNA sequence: TGCGCCAGCAGCCCCTTAGCGGGGGGGGCCGGAGAGACCCAGTACTTC. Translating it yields CASSPLAGGAGETQYF.

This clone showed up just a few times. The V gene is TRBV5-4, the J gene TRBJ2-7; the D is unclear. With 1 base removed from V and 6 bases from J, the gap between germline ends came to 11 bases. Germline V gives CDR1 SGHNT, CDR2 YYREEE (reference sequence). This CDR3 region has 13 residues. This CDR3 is CASSLYMVGEQYF. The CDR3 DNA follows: TGTGCCAGCAGCTTGTATATGGTCGGCGAGCAGTACTTC.

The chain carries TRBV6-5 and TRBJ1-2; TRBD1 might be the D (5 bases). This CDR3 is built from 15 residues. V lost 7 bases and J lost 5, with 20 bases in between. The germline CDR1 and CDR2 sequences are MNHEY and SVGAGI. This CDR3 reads CASKTVGGEIYGYTF. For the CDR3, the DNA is TGTGCCAGCAAAACGGTGGGAGGGGAAATTTATGGCTACACCTTC.

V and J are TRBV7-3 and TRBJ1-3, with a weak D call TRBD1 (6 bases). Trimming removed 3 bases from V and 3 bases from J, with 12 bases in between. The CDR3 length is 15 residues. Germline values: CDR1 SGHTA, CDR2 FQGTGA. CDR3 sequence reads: CASSFAGDRGNTIYF. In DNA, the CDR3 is TGTGCCAGCAGCTTTGCAGGGGACCGTGGAAACACCATATATTTT.

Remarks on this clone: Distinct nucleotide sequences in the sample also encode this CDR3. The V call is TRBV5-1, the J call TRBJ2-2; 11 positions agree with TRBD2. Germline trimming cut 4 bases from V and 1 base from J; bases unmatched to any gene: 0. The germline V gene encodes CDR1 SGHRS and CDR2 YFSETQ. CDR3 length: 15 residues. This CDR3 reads CASSLAGGNTGELFF. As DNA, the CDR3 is TGCGCCAGCAGCCTAGCGGGGGGGAACACCGGGGAGCTGTTTTTT. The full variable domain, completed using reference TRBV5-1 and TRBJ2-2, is KAGVTQTPRYLIKTRGQQVTLSCSPISGHRSVSWYQQTPGQGLQFLFEYFSETQRNKGNFPGRFSGRQFSNSRSEMNVSTLELGDSALYLCASSLAGGNTGELFFGEGSRLTVL.

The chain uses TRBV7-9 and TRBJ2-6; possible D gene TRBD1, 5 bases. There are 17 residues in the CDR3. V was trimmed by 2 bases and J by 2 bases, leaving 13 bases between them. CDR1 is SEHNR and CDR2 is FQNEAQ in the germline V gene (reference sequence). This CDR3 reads CASSLWQGKAGANVLTF. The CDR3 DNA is TGTGCCAGCAGCTTATGGCAGGGAAAAGCTGGGGCCAACGTCCTGACTTTC.